The 12 T cell receptor beta chains in this list originate from one sample, sequenced in a study of blood T cell repertoires in COVID-19 (dated by TCRdb to about 2020). Library prep was done by the immunoSEQ multiplex PCR assay. TCRdb provides this immuneACCESS table in a form limited to in-frame rearrangements. Some clones are lacking; in checked studies, under half of them reflect an unresolved V gene, and why the rest are absent is not known. The sample contains about 130,000 clones, around nine tenths of them found a single time. The ten largest clones capture over 1% of the sample. Sequenced input: peripheral blood. These receptors all come from an elderly woman with acute or convalescent COVID-19.

The chain is built from TRBV23-1 and TRBJ2-3, with D maybe TRBD1 (5 bases). TRBV23-1 is placed among ORFs of uncertain function. With 2 bases removed from V and 1 base from J, the gap between germline ends came to 7 bases. This CDR3 contains 14 residues. CDR3 amino acids: CASSQQGGTDTQYF. The CDR3 DNA is TGCGCCAGCAGTCAACAGGGTGGCACAGATACGCAGTATTTT.

The gene calls are TRBV5-4 and TRBJ1-1, with 7 bases that match TRBD1. The V gene end was trimmed by 2 bases and the J gene end by 11 bases; junction bases not matched to a gene: 15. CDR3 length: 15 residues. The germline gives CDR1 SGHNT, CDR2 YYREEE (reference sequence). This CDR3 reads CASSLPGQSGVKAFF. The CDR3 bases are TGTGCCAGCAGCTTACCGGGACAGAGTGGCGTGAAGGCTTTCTTT.

The rearrangement joins TRBV4-1 to TRBJ2-2, with D unclear. CDR1 and CDR2 (germline): MGHRA, YSYEKL. V lost 0 bases and J lost 3, with 8 bases in between. The CDR3 sequence is 15 residues long. Here the CDR3 reads CASSQDAVYTGELFF. In DNA, the CDR3 is TGCGCCAGCAGCCAAGATGCGGTTTACACCGGGGAGCTGTTTTTT.

V usage is TRBV4-1 and J usage is TRBJ1-5, with D possibly matching TRBD1 (5 bases). Trimming took 0 bases from V and 6 from J, leaving 15 bases between them. The CDR3 has 16 residues. From germline, CDR1 is MGHRA and CDR2 YSYEKL. CDR3 in amino acids: CASSQDSAGRAQPQHF. Here the CDR3 DNA reads TGCGCCAGCAGCCAAGATTCGGCAGGGAGGGCTCAGCCCCAGCATTTT.

CDR3: CASSPAPGDSNTDTQYF. In DNA form, the CDR3 reads TGTGCCAGCTCACCTGCCCCGGGGGATTCGAACACAGATACGCAGTATTTT. The V gene is TRBV18, the J gene TRBJ2-3; a weak D match, TRBD2 (6 bases). The CDR3 spans 17 residues. V was trimmed by 3 bases and J by 2 bases, leaving 18 bases between them. Germline V lookup: CDR1 KGHSH, CDR2 LQKENI.

Details on this clone: The sample carries other DNA sequences with the same CDR3. The gene calls are TRBV5-1 and TRBJ2-5, with TRBD1 matching 8 bases. The CDR3 contains 13 residues. CDR1 is SGHRS and CDR2 is YFSETQ in the germline V gene. J gave up 5 bases and V 5 bases, and 5 bases lay outside the gene matches. CDR3 sequence reads: CASSPGGGETQYF. DNA for the CDR3: TGCGCCAGCAGTCCAGGGGGCGGGGAGACCCAGTACTTC.

The chain is built from TRBV7-9 and TRBJ1-4, with D uncertain. The V gene's germline CDR1 is SEHNR and CDR2 FQNEAQ (reference sequence). V lost 0 bases and J lost 8, with 10 bases in between. The CDR3 has 14 amino acids. The CDR3 spells CASSLARAREKLFF. As DNA, the CDR3 is TGTGCCAGCAGCTTAGCGAGGGCTCGGGAAAAACTGTTTTTT.

This chain links TRBV23-1 with TRBJ1-2, with 8 nucleotides matching TRBD1. TRBV23-1 is an ORF for which the function is uncertain. The CDR3 contains 14 residues. V dropped 6 bases and J dropped 2; count of bases not matched to a gene: 5. CDR3 in amino acids: CASRRDRLNYGYTF. The CDR3 bases are TGCGCCAGCAGGAGGGACAGGCTAAACTATGGCTACACCTTC.

The chain employs TRBV6-5 and TRBJ1-3; D is unresolved. CDR1 MNHEY and CDR2 SVGAGI come from the germline V gene. There are 10 residues in the CDR3. With 6 bases removed from V and 6 bases from J, the gap between germline ends came to 3 bases. CDR3 DNA: TGTGCCAGCAGACAAAACACCATATATTTT. It yields the protein CASRQNTIYF.

The CDR3 is CASSWVAGGLDEQFF. CDR3 in DNA: TGCGCCAGCAGCTGGGTAGCGGGGGGCCTAGATGAGCAGTTCTTC. The chain carries TRBV5-1 and TRBJ2-1; 10 bases fit TRBD2. Germline V gene data show CDR1 as SGHRS and CDR2 as YFSETQ. CDR3 size: 15 residues. The V segment lost 3 bases and the J segment 8 bases; nucleotides outside the gene matches: 8.

The chain recombines TRBV2 with TRBJ1-2, with D hard to call. This CDR3 has 14 residues. V lost 6 bases and J 4 bases, leaving 15 bases between the germline ends. CDR1 and CDR2 from the germline V gene are SNHLY and FYNNEI. This CDR3 reads CASSALATGYGYTF. The CDR3 DNA is TGTGCCAGCAGCGCACTAGCCACTGGCTATGGCTACACCTTC.

This clone was seen only once. The chain employs TRBV28 and TRBJ1-4; D gene ambiguous. The CDR3 covers 13 residues. V was clipped by 3 bases and J by 8 bases, with 10 bases between them. From germline, CDR1 is MDHEN and CDR2 SYDVKM. As DNA, the CDR3 is TGTGCCAGCAGTTTCGGGAAACGAGAAAAACTGTTTTTT. This gives the protein CASSFGKREKLFF.